The 6 T cell receptor beta chains below come from one sample, sequenced in a study of blood T cell repertoires in COVID-19. Sequenced by immunoSEQ multiplex PCR; TCRdb stores in-frame clones only, minus some. The sample holds roughly 170,000 clones, 80% to 90% seen once. Specimen: peripheral blood. The receptors shown here come from a woman between 50 and 59 years old with COVID-19, enrolled during active disease.

This clone is judged medium-sized. This chain joins TRBV4-2 and TRBJ2-7, with TRBD2 matching 9 bases. Germline values: CDR1 LGHNA, CDR2 YNFKEQ. After removal of 0 bases from V and 11 bases from J, the junction contained 8 bases not matched to a gene. The CDR3 consists of 14 residues. The CDR3 region is CASSQDRGIAGEYF. CDR3 nucleotide sequence: TGTGCCAGCAGCCAAGATCGAGGAATAGCGGGGGAGTACTTC.

The V and J genes are TRBV7-2 and TRBJ1-3; TRBD1 is a possible D gene (5 bases). The CDR3 is 16 amino acids. V was shortened by 3 bases and J by 2 bases, with 14 bases between the two germline ends. Germline loops: CDR1 SGHTA, CDR2 FQGNSA. DNA of the CDR3: TGTGCCAGCAGCTTCGCAGTCGGGGGGGCTGGAAACACCATATATTTT. Its protein is CASSFAVGGAGNTIYF.

The chain employs TRBV5-1 and TRBJ1-4, with 8 nucleotides matching TRBD1. The CDR3 consists of 15 residues. V shed 2 bases, J shed 8 bases, and the junction held 8 bases outside the gene matches. The germline V gene has CDR1 SGHRS and CDR2 YFSETQ. The CDR3 here is CASSLSGTGGEKLFF. The CDR3 DNA reads TGCGCCAGCAGCTTATCCGGGACAGGAGGGGAAAAACTGTTTTTT.

The chain's CDR3 is CASSSGFLDYEQYF. The CDR3 DNA follows: TGTGCCAGCAGTTCGGGGTTTTTAGACTACGAGCAGTACTTC. The chain employs TRBV6-5 and TRBJ2-7; TRBD2 is a possible D gene (5 bases). The CDR3 sequence is 14 residues long. Looked up from germline, CDR1 is MNHEY and CDR2 is SVGAGI. V lost 4 bases, J lost 3 bases, and 13 bases lay in between.

The chain is built from TRBV2 and TRBJ2-7; D not resolved. CDR3 length: 11 residues. Germline loops: CDR1 SNHLY, CDR2 FYNNEI. V lost 1 base and J lost 10, with 8 bases in between. CDR3 nucleotides: TGTGCCAGCAGTGAAGGTCAAGCCCAGTACTTC. Amino acid sequence: CASSEGQAQYF. The variable domain in full, with the rest retrieved from reference TRBV2 and TRBJ2-7, is EPEVTQTPSHQVTQMGQEVILRCVPISNHLYFYWYRQILGQKVEFLVSFYNNEISEKSEIFDDQFSVERPDGSNFTLKIRSTKLEDSAMYFCASSEGQAQYFGPGTRLTVT.

The chain is built from TRBV3-1 (or the pseudogene TRBV3-2) and TRBJ2-1; 9 nucleotides align to TRBD2. With V trimmed by 1 base and J by 0 bases, 13 bases remained unmatched. Per germline, CDR1 LGHDT and CDR2 YNNKEL (reference sequence). This CDR3 is 20 amino acids long. DNA of the CDR3: TGTGCCAGCAGCCAAGTCCCAGAAGCGGGGGGCCTAAGCTCCTACAATGAGCAGTTCTTC. Protein sequence: CASSQVPEAGGLSSYNEQFF.